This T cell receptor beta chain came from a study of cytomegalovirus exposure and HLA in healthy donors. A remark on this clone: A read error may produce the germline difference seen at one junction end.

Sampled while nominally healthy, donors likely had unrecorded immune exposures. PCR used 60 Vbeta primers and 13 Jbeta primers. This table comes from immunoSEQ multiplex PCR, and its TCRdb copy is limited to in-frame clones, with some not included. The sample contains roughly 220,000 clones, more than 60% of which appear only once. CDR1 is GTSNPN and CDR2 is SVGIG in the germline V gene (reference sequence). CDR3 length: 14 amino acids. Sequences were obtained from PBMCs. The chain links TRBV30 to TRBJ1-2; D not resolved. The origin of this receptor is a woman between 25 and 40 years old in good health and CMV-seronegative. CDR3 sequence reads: CAWSVSVSNYGHTF. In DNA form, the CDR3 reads TGTGCCTGGAGTGTATCGGTGTCTAACTATGGCCACACCTTC.